These 24 T cell receptor beta chains were sequenced from one sample in a study of T cell responses to AZD1222 COVID-19 vaccine (dated by TCRdb to about 2021). The time point label, as the study defines it: baseline before first vaccination. Receptor amplification or capture employed the immunoSEQ multiplex PCR assay. TCRdb carries this immuneACCESS record with in-frame sequences only. Its versions omit some clonotypes, under half of them owing to an unresolved V gene in the studies checked, with the rest unexplained. A total of roughly 150,000 clones appear in this sample, around 90% of them only once. The top ten hold 4.4% of the sample. The specimen was peripheral blood, collected on day 0 of AZD1222 vaccination. The receptors derive from an adult in good health.

V gene TRBV4-1 combines with J gene TRBJ1-5; no clear D gene. V dropped 0 bases and J dropped 7 bases, with 7 bases sitting between them. Germline CDR1 reads MGHRA; CDR2 reads YSYEKL. The CDR3 spans 13 residues. CDR3 DNA: TGCGCCAGCAGCCAAGAACAGTACCAGCCCCAGCATTTT. Its protein product is CASSQEQYQPQHF.

This sequence joins TRBV2 and TRBJ1-1; no definite D call. The CDR3 consists of 12 residues. CDR1 SNHLY and CDR2 FYNNEI come from the germline V gene. Trimming cost V 0 bases and J 3 bases, with 2 bases left between them. The CDR3 bases are TGTGCCAGCAGTGAAGCGTACACTGAAGCTTTCTTT. Translation gives CASSEAYTEAFF.

This clone was picked up one time. The chain carries TRBV7-2 and TRBJ2-7, with TRBD1 matching 9 bases. With 5 bases clipped from V and 7 bases from J, the junction kept 9 bases outside the gene matches. This CDR3 comprises 14 residues. Germline CDR1 and CDR2: SGHTA and FQGNSA. CDR3 loop: CASSEDRGRREQYF. CDR3 bases: TGTGCCAGCAGCGAGGACAGGGGAAGAAGGGAGCAGTACTTC.

The J gene is TRBJ1-2, the V gene TRBV10-1; perhaps TRBD1 as D (6 bases). From germline, CDR1 is WNHNN and CDR2 SYGVQD (reference sequence). V gave up 7 bases and J gave up 8 bases, with 14 bases separating them. The CDR3 totals 12 residues. The CDR3: CASTIYRVGYTF. DNA for the CDR3: TGCGCCAGCACCATATACAGGGTCGGCTACACCTTC.

This rearrangement joins TRBV24-1 to TRBJ2-1; D possibly corresponds to TRBD2 (5 bases). The ends were cut back, 4 bases at V and 6 bases at J, with 18 bases in the middle. From germline, CDR1 is KGHDR and CDR2 SFDVKD. This CDR3 has 16 residues. In DNA, the CDR3 is TGTGCCACCAGTGAGCCAGGACTCGGGGTGGGCAATGAGCAGTTCTTC. The encoded protein is CATSEPGLGVGNEQFF.

The V and J genes are TRBV29-1 and TRBJ1-6; D gene unclear. Trimming took 8 bases from V and 7 from J, leaving 18 bases between them. Germline loops: CDR1 SQVTM, CDR2 ANQGSEA. The CDR3 is 14 residues long. The CDR3 reads CSTQFGGPNSPLHF. Here the CDR3 DNA reads TGCAGCACCCAGTTCGGCGGGCCAAATTCACCCCTCCACTTT.

This rearrangement joins TRBV11-3 to TRBJ1-1; a weak D match, TRBD1 (6 bases). Germline V gene lookup returns CDR1 SGHNT and CDR2 YENEEA. The V end lost 3 bases, the J end lost 0 bases, and 8 bases lay between the germline ends. The CDR3 runs to 14 residues. The CDR3 loop reads CASSLSGVNTEAFF. Here the CDR3 DNA reads TGTGCCAGCAGCTTGTCAGGGGTGAACACTGAAGCTTTCTTT.

CDR3 nucleotides: TGTGCCAGCAGTTCGAGTTATACGGGGACCTACGAGCAGTACTTC. It codes for CASSSSYTGTYEQYF. This chain links TRBV6-2 or TRBV6-3 with TRBJ2-7; D might be TRBD2 (5 bases). CDR1 and CDR2 (germline): MNHEY, SVGEGT. V lost 4 bases and J lost 2, with 15 bases in between. This CDR3 has 15 amino acids.

The chain links TRBV24-1 to TRBJ1-2, with no clear D. Trimming shortened V by 7 bases and J by 3 bases, and 11 bases separated the two germline ends. Germline loops: CDR1 KGHDR, CDR2 SFDVKD. The CDR3 is 13 amino acids. The CDR3 nucleotides are TGTGCCACCAGCGTGACGGAAGACTATGGCTACACCTTC. This gives the protein CATSVTEDYGYTF.

The rearrangement joins TRBV6-2 or TRBV6-3 to TRBJ2-7; D might be TRBD1 or TRBD2, each matching 7 bases. V lost 4 bases, J lost 0 bases, and 19 bases lay in between. The length of the CDR3 is 17 residues. Germline-derived CDR1 and CDR2 are MNHEY and SVGEGT. CDR3 region: CASSFRLGGDSSYEQYF. In DNA, the CDR3 is TGTGCCAGCAGTTTTCGCCTGGGGGGGGACAGCTCCTACGAGCAGTACTTC.

The chain couples TRBV24-1 to TRBJ1-1; D not resolved. Germline values: CDR1 KGHDR, CDR2 SFDVKD. V dropped 6 bases and J dropped 4 bases, with 5 bases sitting between them. This CDR3 is 11 amino acids long. The CDR3 DNA is TGTGCCACCAGTTTGGGCACTGAAGCTTTCTTT. Encoded protein: CATSLGTEAFF.

The chain uses TRBV18 and TRBJ2-7, with D possibly being TRBD2 (6 bases). The V end lost 0 bases, the J end lost 1 base, and 7 bases lay between the germline ends. Germline V gives CDR1 KGHSH, CDR2 LQKENI. There are 14 residues in the CDR3. CDR3 in amino acids: CASSPPSGSYEQYF. CDR3 nucleotides: TGTGCCAGCTCACCACCCAGCGGGTCCTACGAGCAGTACTTC. Full variable domain (remainder filled in from reference TRBV18 and TRBJ2-7): NAGVMQNPRHLVRRRGQEARLRCSPMKGHSHVYWYRQLPEEGLKFMVYLQKENIIDESGMPKERFSAEFPKEGPSILRIQQVVRGDSAAYFCASSPPSGSYEQYFGPGTRLTVT.

The DNA of the CDR3 is TGTGCCAGCAGCTCCCGACAGGGAGGAGGCTACACCTTC. Translating gives CASSSRQGGGYTF. V usage is TRBV7-2 and J usage is TRBJ1-2, with TRBD1 matching 7 bases. The CDR3 length is 13 residues. Germline CDR1 and CDR2: SGHTA and FQGNSA. V gave up 4 bases and J gave up 8 bases; unmatched junction bases: 7.

The gene calls are TRBV5-1 and TRBJ2-7; D is perhaps TRBD1 (5 bases). Trimming took off 3 bases at V and 5 bases at J, with 18 bases between the two ends. The length of the CDR3 is 15 residues. Germline V gene sequence: CDR1 SGHRS, CDR2 YFSETQ. CDR3 in amino acids: CASSSDPGHSHEQYF. CDR3 bases: TGCGCCAGCAGCTCAGACCCCGGACATTCTCACGAGCAGTACTTC.

In nucleotides, the CDR3 is TGTGCCAGCAGCTCTGAACGGTCGGCTAACTATGGCTACACCTTC. Translated: CASSSERSANYGYTF. The rearrangement uses TRBV11-2 and TRBJ1-2; D uncertain. Germline V CDR1 and CDR2: SGHAT, FQNNGV. V dropped 4 bases and J dropped 0 bases, with 12 bases sitting between them. CDR3 length equals 15 residues.

V gene TRBV18 combines with J gene TRBJ2-2; D possibly corresponds to TRBD2 (6 bases). Between the trimmed V and J ends, which lost 4 bases and 0 bases, there was a span of 15 bases. The germline V gene encodes CDR1 KGHSH and CDR2 LQKENI. This CDR3 has 17 amino acids. This chain's CDR3 is CASSRLRGSPNTGELFF. The CDR3 DNA reads as TGTGCCAGCTCACGGTTACGGGGGAGCCCGAACACCGGGGAGCTGTTTTTT. Full variable domain (missing parts from reference TRBV18 and TRBJ2-2): NAGVMQNPRHLVRRRGQEARLRCSPMKGHSHVYWYRQLPEEGLKFMVYLQKENIIDESGMPKERFSAEFPKEGPSILRIQQVVRGDSAAYFCASSRLRGSPNTGELFFGEGSRLTVL.

J is TRBJ2-1 and V is TRBV6-5; D is uncertain. There are 13 residues in the CDR3. CDR1 is MNHEY, CDR2 SVGAGI, per germline. V shed 4 bases and J shed 9 bases, with 13 bases lying between them. The CDR3 DNA sequence: TGTGCCAGCAGTTGGCCGCCCAGAAGTGAGCAGTTCTTC. Protein: CASSWPPRSEQFF.

This clone was seen just once. The chain recombines TRBV7-8 with TRBJ2-7; D possibly matches TRBD1 or TRBD2 (5 bases each). Germline V lookup: CDR1 SGHVS, CDR2 FQNEAQ. The V end was cut by 5 bases, the J end by 4 bases, with 18 bases between. The CDR3 covers 15 residues. CDR3 nucleotides: TGTGCCAGCAGCCCCTCCAGAGGGGTGGGGTACGAGCAGTACTTC. Protein sequence: CASSPSRGVGYEQYF.

This rearrangement joins TRBV19 to TRBJ1-1; D is unclear. The CDR3 is 13 amino acids. Trimming took 6 bases from V and 1 from J, leaving 9 bases between them. Germline V gene lookup returns CDR1 LNHDA and CDR2 SQIVND (reference sequence). The CDR3 bases are TGTGCCAGTAGGAACTACGGGAACACTGAAGCTTTCTTT. As protein: CASRNYGNTEAFF.

Only one count was recorded for this clone. This chain joins TRBV7-9 and TRBJ1-2; D perhaps matches TRBD1 (5 bases). CDR1 SEHNR and CDR2 FQNEAQ come from the germline V gene (reference sequence). V was pared by 3 bases and J by 6 bases, with 11 bases between. The CDR3 totals 13 residues. The CDR3 region is CASSFLRGDGYTF. In nucleotides, the CDR3 is TGTGCCAGCAGCTTCCTGCGAGGGGATGGCTACACCTTC.

The chain has TRBV28 and TRBJ2-7; D uncertain. CDR1 and CDR2 (germline): MDHEN, SYDVKM. The CDR3 spans 12 residues. Trimming cost V 6 bases and J 2 bases, with 8 bases left between them. The CDR3 sequence: CASRELTYEQYF. DNA for the CDR3: TGTGCCAGCAGAGAGTTAACCTACGAGCAGTACTTC.

The J gene is TRBJ1-3, the V gene TRBV15, with TRBD1 matching over 11 bases. Germline V gene data show CDR1 as LNHNV and CDR2 as YYDKDF (reference sequence). J lost 4 bases, V lost 3 bases, and 2 bases had no gene match. The CDR3 is 15 residues long. Here the CDR3 reads CATSRDRGRGNTIYF. DNA for the CDR3: TGTGCCACCAGCAGGGACAGGGGGCGAGGAAACACCATATATTTT.

The chain is built from TRBV30 and TRBJ2-3; no clear D gene. Germline V gives CDR1 GTSNPN, CDR2 SVGIG (reference sequence). The CDR3 spans 15 residues. Trimming removed 0 bases at V and 0 bases at J, with 10 bases between. CDR3: CAWSVLTGSTDTQYF. CDR3 DNA: TGTGCCTGGAGTGTACTAACCGGGAGCACAGATACGCAGTATTTT.

This rearrangement joins TRBV5-1 to TRBJ1-1; the D gene is possibly TRBD1 (6 bases). The CDR3 runs to 14 residues. The V end lost 2 bases, the J end lost 4 bases, and 12 bases lay between the germline ends. CDR1 and CDR2 from the germline V gene are SGHRS and YFSETQ. CDR3 loop: CASSLGGGTTEAFF. CDR3 nucleotides: TGCGCCAGCAGCTTAGGCGGGGGCACCACTGAAGCTTTCTTT.